The entry below describes one TCR beta chain. Between the trimmed V and J ends, which lost 4 bases and 7 bases, there was a span of 22 bases. Germline V gene sequence: CDR1 LNHDA, CDR2 SQIVND (reference sequence). CDR3 length: 17 amino acids. This specimen belongs to a study of control samples from healthy donors and cancer patients. TCRdb's copy holds only in-frame clones and misses some; the assay was immunoSEQ multiplex PCR. The table records 55,000 to 90,000 clones, nearly 85% of them present only once. What was sequenced was blood. This rearrangement joins TRBV19 to TRBJ1-4, with unresolved D. This TCR was recovered from a man in his fifties in good health. The CDR3 spells CASSRTGPMEVPEKLFF. CDR3 nucleotides: TGTGCCAGTAGTAGGACCGGGCCGATGGAGGTGCCTGAAAAACTGTTTTTT.